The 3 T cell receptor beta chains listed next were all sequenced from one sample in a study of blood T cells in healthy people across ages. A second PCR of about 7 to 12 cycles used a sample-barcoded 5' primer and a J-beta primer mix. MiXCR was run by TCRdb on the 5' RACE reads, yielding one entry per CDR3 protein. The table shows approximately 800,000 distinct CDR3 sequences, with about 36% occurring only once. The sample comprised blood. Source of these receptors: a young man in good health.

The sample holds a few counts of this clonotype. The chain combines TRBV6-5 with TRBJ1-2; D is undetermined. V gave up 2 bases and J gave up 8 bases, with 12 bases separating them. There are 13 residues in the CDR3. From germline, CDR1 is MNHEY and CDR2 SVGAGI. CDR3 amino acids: CASSYGVAEGYTF. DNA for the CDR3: TGTGCCAGCAGTTACGGAGTGGCGGAGGGCTACACCTTC.

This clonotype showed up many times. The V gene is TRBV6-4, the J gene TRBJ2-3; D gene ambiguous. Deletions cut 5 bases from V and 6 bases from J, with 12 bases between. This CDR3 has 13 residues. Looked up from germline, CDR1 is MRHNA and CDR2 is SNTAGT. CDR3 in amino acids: CASSPGPSDTQYF. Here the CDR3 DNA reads TGTGCCAGCAGTCCCGGCCCCTCGGATACGCAGTATTTT.

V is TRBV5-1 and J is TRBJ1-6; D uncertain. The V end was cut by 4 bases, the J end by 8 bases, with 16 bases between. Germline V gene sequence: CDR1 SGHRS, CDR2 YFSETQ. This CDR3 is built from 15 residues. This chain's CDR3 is CASSLRPGGDSPLHF. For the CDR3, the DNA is TGCGCCAGCAGCCTCAGACCCGGAGGTGATTCACCCCTCCACTTT.